The 21 T cell receptor beta chains listed next were all sequenced from one sample in a study of post-analysis software for immune sequencing data. Overall study results and limits: Higher frequency in patients than in controls was seen for about five TRBV segments, with TRBV5-6, TRBV5-1 and TRBV20-1 among them.

TCR beta libraries were prepared from cDNA with unique molecular identifiers. Using its own MiXCR run on the PCR reads, TCRdb lists one record per CDR3 protein. The sample consists of approximately 630,000 distinct CDR3 sequences, 59% of them appearing once. For these receptors, no antigen is known. Sample: blood. The receptors originated from a girl aged 2 to 9 with multiple sclerosis.

This chain joins TRBV7-8 and TRBJ1-1, with TRBD1 matching 8 bases. CDR3 length: 16 residues. From germline, CDR1 is SGHVS and CDR2 FQNEAQ. V was pared by 3 bases and J by 5 bases, with 11 bases of the junction left unmatched. Written as DNA, the CDR3 is TGTGCCAGCAGCTTTCAGGGGGCGCCGTTAGGGACTGAAGCTTTCTTT. This gives the protein CASSFQGAPLGTEAFF.

The chain carries TRBV3-1 and TRBJ1-2; possibly TRBD1 for D (6 bases). The germline V gene has CDR1 LGHDT and CDR2 YNNKEL (reference sequence). This CDR3 is 13 amino acids long. V was clipped by 2 bases and J by 6 bases, with 10 bases between them. The CDR3 region is CASSQKGGHGYTF. CDR3 DNA sequence: TGTGCCAGCAGCCAAAAGGGGGGCCATGGCTACACCTTC.

The chain uses TRBV20-1 and TRBJ2-3, with TRBD1 matching 8 bases. V was clipped by 4 bases and J by 3 bases; unmatched bases: 15. The CDR3 is made up of 17 amino acids. CDR1 and CDR2 from the germline V gene are DFQATT and SNEGSKA (reference sequence). The CDR3 is CSATDRAPGRGTDTQYF. The CDR3 DNA reads TGCAGTGCTACGGACAGGGCCCCGGGGCGGGGTACAGATACGCAGTATTTT.

This clonotype occurred a few times. The rearrangement joins TRBV12-3 or TRBV12-4 to TRBJ2-7; 11 bases fit TRBD1. V was pared by 7 bases and J by 4 bases, with 6 bases of the junction left unmatched. This CDR3 has 14 amino acids. The CDR3 sequence: CASTLGDRGYEQYF. In nucleotides, the CDR3 is TGTGCCAGCACCTTAGGGGACAGGGGGTACGAGCAGTACTTC.

The V call is TRBV7-9, the J call TRBJ2-1, with a possible D match to TRBD2 (5 bases). The V end lost 4 bases, the J end lost 3 bases, and 16 bases lay between the germline ends. The germline CDR1 and CDR2 sequences are SEHNR and FQNEAQ (reference sequence). The CDR3 spans 16 residues. CDR3 amino acids: CASSSLPGKSYNEQFF. CDR3 coding DNA: TGTGCCAGCAGCTCCCTCCCGGGAAAGAGCTACAATGAGCAGTTCTTC.

The V call is TRBV29-1, the J call TRBJ2-1; D is perhaps TRBD2 (5 bases). The CDR3 extends over 15 amino acids. V was clipped by 1 base and J by 2 bases, with 12 bases between them. The V gene's germline CDR1 is SQVTM and CDR2 ANQGSEA. As DNA, the CDR3 is TGCAGCGTTGAAGGTGGAGGAAATCCCTACAATGAGCAGTTCTTC. It encodes CSVEGGGNPYNEQFF.

J is TRBJ1-4 and V is TRBV3-1; D is possibly TRBD1 (6 bases). The CDR3 extends over 15 amino acids. From germline, CDR1 is LGHDT and CDR2 YNNKEL (reference sequence). Between the trimmed V and J ends, which lost 0 bases and 8 bases, there was a span of 13 bases. The CDR3 reads CASSQERGRFEKLFF. CDR3 sequence (DNA): TGTGCCAGCAGCCAAGAACGGGGGCGCTTCGAAAAACTGTTTTTT.

The rearrangement links TRBV5-1 to TRBJ2-7, with a possible D match to TRBD1 (6 bases). Judging by the DNA end, TRBJ2-5 fits better; the J call may be wrong. Germline loops: CDR1 SGHRS, CDR2 YFSETQ. This CDR3 region has 17 residues. The CDR3 loop reads CASSRMGQENVGETQYF. DNA of the CDR3: TGCGCCAGCAGCCGGATGGGACAAGAGAATGTCGGCGAGACCCAGTACTTC.

The chain carries TRBV15 and TRBJ1-1, with TRBD1 matching over 7 bases. Germline V gives CDR1 LNHNV, CDR2 YYDKDF (reference sequence). After removal of 3 bases from V and 1 base from J, the junction contained 5 bases not matched to a gene. CDR3 length equals 15 residues. This CDR3 reads CATSSLDRRNTEAFF. DNA of the CDR3: TGTGCCACCAGCAGTTTGGACAGGCGGAACACTGAAGCTTTCTTT.

This clonotype was found a few times. The chain carries TRBV20-1 and TRBJ2-1; D not resolved. Germline-derived CDR1 and CDR2 are DFQATT and SNEGSKA (reference sequence). The CDR3 loop spans 13 amino acids. V was trimmed by 8 bases and J by 2 bases, leaving 13 bases between them. The CDR3 sequence is CSPIHYTYNEQFF. CDR3 bases: TGCAGTCCCATACACTACACCTACAATGAGCAGTTCTTC.

Only a few counts were recorded for this clonotype. The DNA of the CDR3 is TGTGCCAGCTTAGGAAGTGAGCAGTTCTTC. This codes for CASLGSEQFF. The V gene is TRBV12-1, the J gene TRBJ2-1. TRBV12-1 is a pseudogene. The CDR3 extends over 10 amino acids.

The J gene is TRBJ2-3, the V gene TRBV7-2, with a weak D call TRBD1 (7 bases). CDR3 length: 15 amino acids. V gave up 5 bases and J gave up 4 bases, with 16 bases separating them. Germline CDR1 and CDR2: SGHTA and FQGNSA. DNA for the CDR3: TGTGCCAGCAGCCCGCAGGGGGGCAGTGCAGATACGCAGTATTTT. Its protein product is CASSPQGGSADTQYF. Full variable domain (rest looked up from reference TRBV7-2 and TRBJ2-3): GAGVSQSPSNKVTEKGKDVELRCDPISGHTALYWYRQSLGQGLEFLIYFQGNSAPDKSGLPSDRFSAERTGGSVSTLTIQRTQQEDSAVYLCASSPQGGSADTQYFGPGTRLTVL.

The chain carries TRBV4-2 and TRBJ2-1; TRBD2 matches 7 bases. Germline V gene data show CDR1 as LGHNA and CDR2 as YNFKEQ. The ends lost 5 bases at V and 7 bases at J; junction bases unmatched: 8. CDR3 size: 14 residues. In DNA form, the CDR3 reads TGTGCCAGCAGCTTGGGGAGGGTCGGGAATGAGCAGTTCTTC. Encoded protein: CASSLGRVGNEQFF.

J is TRBJ2-1 and V is TRBV9, with TRBD2 matching over 8 bases. Germline V gives CDR1 SGDLS, CDR2 YYNGEE. Trimming took 2 bases from V and 6 from J; bases not matched to a gene: 7. The CDR3 is made up of 15 amino acids. CDR3: CASSVSGERRNEQFF. The CDR3, as DNA: TGTGCCAGCAGCGTTAGCGGGGAGAGGCGCAATGAGCAGTTCTTC.

The chain links TRBV2 to TRBJ2-7; TRBD1 matches at 9 bases. The CDR3 consists of 14 residues. In germline, CDR1 is SNHLY, CDR2 FYNNEI. The V and J ends lost 3 bases and 9 bases, in that order; junction bases with no gene match: 9. The CDR3: CASSDGQGKPSQYF. The CDR3 DNA reads as TGTGCCAGCAGTGATGGACAGGGGAAACCCTCGCAGTACTTC. Drawing the rest from reference TRBV2 and TRBJ2-7, the complete variable domain is EPEVTQTPSHQVTQMGQEVILRCVPISNHLYFYWYRQILGQKVEFLVSFYNNEISEKSEIFDDQFSVERPDGSNFTLKIRSTKLEDSAMYFCASSDGQGKPSQYFGPGTRLTVT.

This chain connects TRBV20-1 to TRBJ2-6, with TRBD1 identical over 8 bases. The V gene end was trimmed by 5 bases and the J gene end by 4 bases; junction bases not matched to a gene: 13. This CDR3 is built from 17 residues. Germline V lookup: CDR1 DFQATT, CDR2 SNEGSKA (reference sequence). Here the CDR3 DNA reads TGCAGTGCTGTGCGGGCAGGGGGCGCGTCAGGGGCCAACGTCCTGACTTTC. Its translation is CSAVRAGGASGANVLTF.

The rearrangement links TRBV29-1 to TRBJ2-3, with 7 bases aligning to TRBD2. This CDR3 has 15 residues. J was trimmed by 8 bases and V by 2 bases; bases with no gene match: 13. CDR1 is SQVTM and CDR2 is ANQGSEA in the germline V gene. CDR3 in DNA: TGCAGCGTTGAATACGCGGCTATGGGGGGGGGTACGCAGTATTTT. It codes for CSVEYAAMGGGTQYF.

The chain employs TRBV11-2 and TRBJ2-7; 7 bases fit TRBD2. The J segment lost 5 bases and the V segment lost 6 bases, leaving 10 bases of the junction unmatched. This CDR3 has 14 residues. Germline lookup yields CDR1 SGHAT and CDR2 FQNNGV. The CDR3 loop is CASRELAFDDEQYF. The CDR3 bases are TGTGCCAGCAGGGAACTAGCGTTTGACGACGAGCAGTACTTC.

V gene TRBV15 combines with J gene TRBJ2-1, with 7 positions matching TRBD2. Trimming took 1 base from V and 8 from J; bases not matched to a gene: 11. The CDR3 has 16 residues. Germline assignment: CDR1 LNHNV and CDR2 YYDKDF (reference sequence). CDR3 nucleotides: TGTGCCACCAGCAGAGCCGTTAGGACTAGTCAGTATGAGCAGTTCTTC. Translated, it gives CATSRAVRTSQYEQFF.

This sequence joins TRBV4-1 and TRBJ1-1; maybe TRBD1 (6 bases). The CDR3 has 16 amino acids. The V end lost 2 bases, the J end lost 3 bases, and 16 bases lay between the germline ends. Germline V gives CDR1 MGHRA, CDR2 YSYEKL. CDR3 nucleotide sequence: TGCGCCAGCAGCCAATCGGCCCAGGGGCCGGACACTGAAGCTTTCTTT. This encodes CASSQSAQGPDTEAFF.

This chain connects TRBV7-9 to TRBJ1-5; D uncertain. The CDR3 consists of 15 residues. The germline gives CDR1 SEHNR, CDR2 FQNEAQ (reference sequence). The germline V and J ends were trimmed by 1 base and 7 bases, with 14 bases remaining between them. Here the CDR3 reads CASSLVLADYQPQHF. DNA for the CDR3: TGTGCCAGCAGCTTAGTCTTGGCAGACTACCAGCCCCAGCATTTT.